The rows below give T cell receptor beta chains drawn from one sample of a study of blood T cell repertoires in COVID-19. TCRdb's copy holds only in-frame clones and misses some; the assay was immunoSEQ multiplex PCR. This sample has about 66,000 clones, with over 85% found just once. The sequencing input was peripheral blood. These receptors originate from a man in his 60s with acute or convalescent COVID-19. Each CDR3 is given with its conserved first and last residue. The D gene is left open where the match is weak. For some rows the clone size is stated as once, few or many, or as a class when expanded; others skip it.

DNA,CDR3,V,J,size,D
TGCGCCAGCAGCCAGACCCGGACAGATAACTATGGCTACACCTTC,CASSQTRTDNYGYTF,TRBV4-1,TRBJ1-2,once,.
TGTGCCAGCAGTACAGGGGTTGGCGAGCAGTACTTC,CASSTGVGEQYF,TRBV27,TRBJ2-7,once,TRBD1
TGCGCCAGCACCCTATGGGGCCAGAACACCGGGGAGCTGTTTTTT,CASTLWGQNTGELFF,TRBV5-1,TRBJ2-2,.,.
TGTGCCACCGTAGACAGGGGGCAAGCAAAACTGTTTTTT,CATVDRGQAKLFF,TRBV2,TRBJ1-4,.,TRBD1
TGTGCCACCAGTACCGACAGGGGTGGCTATGGCTACACCTTC,CATSTDRGGYGYTF,TRBV24-1,TRBJ1-2,.,TRBD1
TGTGCCACCGGACAGGGTACCTACGAGCAGTACTTC,CATGQGTYEQYF,TRBV6-5,TRBJ2-7,once,TRBD1
TGTGCCAGCAATACGAGACAGGGTGCTGAAGCTTTCTTT,CASNTRQGAEAFF,TRBV6-5,TRBJ1-1,.,TRBD1
TGTGCCAGCAGGGTCCTAGCGGGGGCCTCCTACGAGCAGTACTTC,CASRVLAGASYEQYF,TRBV6-5,TRBJ2-7,.,TRBD2
TGCGCCAGCAGCTTGCTGGGACAGAGAGGCGACACTGAAGCTTTCTTT,CASSLLGQRGDTEAFF,TRBV5-1,TRBJ1-1,.,TRBD1
TGTGCCAGTAGGCCTTCAAGGTGGGGGGAGAACACCGGGGAGCTGTTTTTT,CASRPSRWGENTGELFF,TRBV19,TRBJ2-2,.,.
TGCGCCAGCAGCTGGACGACGGACAGGTCCTACGAGCAGTACTTC,CASSWTTDRSYEQYF,TRBV5-1,TRBJ2-7,.,TRBD1
TGTGCCATCAGTGACCCCGACAGCCTTAACTCTGGAAACACCATATATTTT,CAISDPDSLNSGNTIYF,TRBV10-3,TRBJ1-3,.,.
TGTGCCATCAGTCCCCGGGGCACTGAAGCTTTCTTT,CAISPRGTEAFF,TRBV10-3,TRBJ1-1,.,.
TGTGCCAGCAGCTTAGGAGGAGGGGCAGATACGCAGTATTTT,CASSLGGGADTQYF,TRBV7-7,TRBJ2-3,.,.
TGTGCCAGCAGCGTAGGGGTGGGCCCCTTTTTTGACAATGAGCAGTTCTTC,CASSVGVGPFFDNEQFF,TRBV9,TRBJ2-1,.,.
TGCAGCGTTGAGATGGGACAGCCCTACGAGCAGTACTTC,CSVEMGQPYEQYF,TRBV29-1,TRBJ2-7,.,TRBD1